This TCR beta chain was identified during a study of blood T cell repertoires in COVID-19. Assay: immunoSEQ multiplex PCR; the TCRdb copy retains only in-frame clones and omits some. Found here are some 170,000 clones, about 86% of them singletons; the top ten hold under 15%. Sequenced sample: peripheral blood. The TCR was taken from a woman in her 70s with COVID-19, enrolled during active disease.

CDR3 in amino acids: CSAKLNTEAFF. The CDR3 nucleotides read TGCAGTGCTAAGCTTAACACTGAAGCTTTCTTT. This chain connects TRBV20-1 to TRBJ1-1, with D unclear. Germline CDR1 is DFQATT and CDR2 is SNEGSKA (reference sequence). The V gene lost 4 bases and the J gene lost 2 bases, with 5 bases spanning the gap. This CDR3 spans 11 amino acids.